Below, 25 T cell receptor beta chains from the same sample are listed, as sequenced in a study of cytomegalovirus exposure and HLA in healthy donors. The PCR made use of 60 Vbeta and 13 Jbeta primers. TCRdb's copy holds only in-frame clones and misses some; the assay was immunoSEQ multiplex PCR. Among about 160,000 clones listed, more than 60% were seen once. Sequencing used PBMCs. These receptors originate from a male donor in good health and CMV-seronegative.

A single count supports this clone. The chain is built from TRBV11-2 and TRBJ2-2; D is undetermined. Germline V gene data show CDR1 as SGHAT and CDR2 as FQNNGV. The germline V and J ends were trimmed by 2 bases and 4 bases, with 5 bases remaining between them. The CDR3 spans 13 residues. In nucleotides, the CDR3 is TGTGCCAGCAGCTTACGGGTCACCGGGGAGCTGTTTTTT. This encodes CASSLRVTGELFF.

V gene TRBV2 combines with J gene TRBJ1-1, with D possibly being TRBD1 (6 bases). CDR3 length: 16 amino acids. Trimming left V 8 bases short and J 1 base short, with 20 bases between. Germline values: CDR1 SNHLY, CDR2 FYNNEI. The CDR3 region is CASGRLKGQPNTEAFF. Written as DNA, the CDR3 is TGTGCCAGCGGCCGTCTGAAGGGACAACCGAACACTGAAGCTTTCTTT.

The chain uses TRBV29-1 and TRBJ2-1; 8 bases fit TRBD2. The CDR3 consists of 13 residues. V trimming: 1 base; J trimming: 6 bases; junction bases outside the gene matches: 2. The V gene's germline CDR1 is SQVTM and CDR2 ANQGSEA. The CDR3 nucleotides are TGCAGCGTTGAAGCGGGGGGGTTCAATGAGCAGTTCTTC. Its translation is CSVEAGGFNEQFF.

V and J are TRBV19 and TRBJ1-5, with 9 bases aligning to TRBD1. The germline CDR1 and CDR2 sequences are LNHDA and SQIVND (reference sequence). Trimming at V came to 3 bases and at J to 5 bases, leaving 2 bases not matched to a gene. CDR3 length: 14 amino acids. The CDR3 nucleotides are TGTGCCAGTAGTATCAACAGGGGGCATCAGCCCCAGCATTTT. Encoded protein: CASSINRGHQPQHF.

In DNA, the CDR3 is TGTGCCAGCTCACCACGACAGGGACTCGAGCTTTCCTCCTACGAGCAGTACTTC. Translating gives CASSPRQGLELSSYEQYF. This chain connects TRBV18 to TRBJ2-7; perhaps TRBD1 as D (7 bases). V gave up 1 base and J gave up 0 bases, with 19 bases separating them. This CDR3 has 18 amino acids. CDR1 is KGHSH, CDR2 LQKENI, per germline.

A word on this clone: Compared with germline, one end of the junction differs, possibly owing to a read error. The genes are TRBV5-1 and TRBJ2-2; D not certain. CDR3 size: 12 residues. Per germline, CDR1 SGHRS and CDR2 YFSETQ. The CDR3 sequence is CASSLNSGELFF. CDR3 nucleotide sequence: TGCGCCAGCAGCTTGAACAGCGGGGAGCTGTTTTTT.

This chain links TRBV27 with TRBJ2-7; the D gene is possibly TRBD2 (8 bases). V was cut by 6 bases and J by 2 bases, with 23 bases left in between. The CDR3 totals 17 residues. CDR1 is MNHEY and CDR2 is SMNVEV in the germline V gene (reference sequence). The CDR3 loop is CASSQRGSGTATYEQYF. As DNA, the CDR3 is TGTGCCAGCAGCCAGCGGGGGTCCGGGACAGCGACCTACGAGCAGTACTTC.

This clone was counted a single time. The chain links TRBV9 to TRBJ1-3; D not resolved. This CDR3 comprises 17 residues. The V end lost 0 bases, the J end lost 3 bases, and 16 bases lay between the germline ends. CDR1 and CDR2 from the germline V gene are SGDLS and YYNGEE. CDR3 amino acids: CASSVAISPNVGNTIYF. The DNA for the CDR3 is TGTGCCAGCAGCGTAGCAATTTCCCCAAATGTTGGAAACACCATATATTTT.

This clone was counted once. The chain carries TRBV27 and TRBJ1-2, with D unclear. Germline V lookup: CDR1 MNHEY, CDR2 SMNVEV (reference sequence). The V gene lost 3 bases and the J gene lost 6 bases, with 11 bases spanning the gap. The CDR3 spans 13 residues. The CDR3 coding sequence is TGTGCCAGCAGTTTGTGGCCTTCCGATGGCTACACCTTC. Residues: CASSLWPSDGYTF.

This clone was seen once. The chain recombines TRBV28 with TRBJ2-7; 9 nucleotides agree with TRBD2. CDR1 is MDHEN and CDR2 is SYDVKM in the germline V gene. The V gene end was trimmed by 2 bases and the J gene end by 1 base; junction bases not matched to a gene: 3. CDR3 length: 15 amino acids. The CDR3 here is CASSLASGVSYEQYF. The CDR3 DNA reads TGTGCCAGCAGTTTAGCTAGCGGGGTATCCTACGAGCAGTACTTC.

The chain employs TRBV5-1 and TRBJ2-7; TRBD1 agrees at 9 bases. The CDR3 length is 15 residues. The germline CDR1 and CDR2 sequences are SGHRS and YFSETQ. Trimming at V came to 4 bases and at J to 6 bases, leaving 11 bases not matched to a gene. This CDR3 reads CASSPRDRVSGEQYF. The CDR3 DNA follows: TGCGCCAGCAGCCCCCGGGACAGGGTAAGCGGCGAGCAGTACTTC.

This clone was picked up one time. The rearrangement links TRBV5-4 to TRBJ2-4; 7 bases fit TRBD2. Germline loops: CDR1 SGHNT, CDR2 YYREEE (reference sequence). This CDR3 region has 14 residues. J was trimmed by 4 bases and V by 2 bases; bases with no gene match: 3. CDR3 loop: CASSLLGGKNIQYF. CDR3 sequence (DNA): TGTGCCAGCAGCTTATTGGGGGGGAAAAACATTCAGTACTTC.

This chain joins TRBV19 and TRBJ1-1; TRBD1 matches 9 bases. Unmatched junction bases numbered 7, after V lost 6 bases and J lost 2 bases. Germline CDR1 LNHDA, CDR2 SQIVND (reference sequence). The CDR3 has 15 residues. In nucleotides, the CDR3 is TGTGCCAGTAGGACCGGGACAGGGCTTAACACTGAAGCTTTCTTT. Translating gives CASRTGTGLNTEAFF.

This chain connects TRBV19 to TRBJ2-1, with 8 bases lining up with TRBD2. Germline loops: CDR1 LNHDA, CDR2 SQIVND (reference sequence). V was clipped by 1 base and J by 6 bases; unmatched bases: 14. The CDR3 is 18 amino acids. DNA of the CDR3: TGTGCCAGTAGTATAGTCGGGGGGGGGAGTAAGGGCCTCAATGAGCAGTTCTTC. This codes for CASSIVGGGSKGLNEQFF.

V and J are TRBV4-1 and TRBJ1-4; D ambiguous. The V gene's germline CDR1 is MGHRA and CDR2 YSYEKL. V was trimmed by 4 bases and J by 7 bases, leaving 7 bases between them. The CDR3 is made up of 12 amino acids. As DNA, the CDR3 is TGCGCCAGCAGCCCCCTCGGTGAAAAACTGTTTTTT. Its protein is CASSPLGEKLFF.

The chain uses TRBV25-1 and TRBJ2-7; D perhaps matches TRBD2 (7 bases). Deletions cut 3 bases from V and 4 bases from J, with 10 bases between. CDR1 MGHDK and CDR2 SYGVNS come from the germline V gene. The CDR3 sequence is 13 residues long. CDR3 residues: CASSDRGGYEQYF. The DNA for the CDR3 is TGTGCCAGCAGTGACAGGGGAGGGTACGAGCAGTACTTC.

The chain carries TRBV10-3 and TRBJ1-1, with 8 bases identical to TRBD1. V gave up 6 bases and J gave up 6 bases; unmatched junction bases: 6. The CDR3 has 13 residues. CDR1 and CDR2 (germline): ENHRY, SYGVKD. CDR3 protein: CAIRGSGGPEAFF. The CDR3 DNA reads as TGTGCCATCAGGGGTTCAGGGGGCCCTGAAGCTTTCTTT.

The chain has TRBV27 and TRBJ2-5; TRBD2 is a possible D gene (5 bases). The CDR3 has 12 residues. CDR1 MNHEY and CDR2 SMNVEV come from the germline V gene (reference sequence). Trimming cost V 6 bases and J 13 bases, with 18 bases left between them. The CDR3 nucleotides are TGTGCCAGCAGCTTCCGGGGTGGGTTGCCGTACTTC. Translating gives CASSFRGGLPYF.

The V gene is TRBV7-9, the J gene TRBJ2-5; 10 nucleotides line up with TRBD1. The J call may not be correct, given that the DNA end is closer to TRBJ2-7. Germline-derived CDR1 and CDR2 are SEHNR and FQNEAQ (reference sequence). The CDR3 spans 16 residues. CDR3 loop: CASSPSLTGGGDEQYF. The CDR3 bases are TGTGCCAGCAGCCCTTCTCTGACAGGGGGCGGGGACGAGCAGTACTTC.

V is TRBV28 and J is TRBJ2-3, with D possibly TRBD1 on 5 matching bases. CDR1 MDHEN and CDR2 SYDVKM come from the germline V gene. The V end was cut by 4 bases, the J end by 9 bases, with 17 bases between. The CDR3 length is 14 residues. CDR3 sequence reads: CASSSVWGPETQYF. DNA of the CDR3: TGTGCCAGCAGTTCGGTTTGGGGCCCTGAGACGCAGTATTTT.

This chain uses TRBV6-5 with TRBJ1-1; perhaps TRBD1 as D (6 bases). Trimming cost V 2 bases and J 0 bases, with 13 bases left between them. The germline CDR1 and CDR2 sequences are MNHEY and SVGAGI. The CDR3 has 16 residues. CDR3 in DNA: TGTGCCAGCAGTTACACCTGGACAGCCATGAACACTGAAGCTTTCTTT. Its translation: CASSYTWTAMNTEAFF.

The V and J genes are TRBV7-3 and TRBJ2-3; D is perhaps TRBD2 (7 bases). The germline V gene encodes CDR1 SGHTA and CDR2 FQGTGA. CDR3 length: 14 amino acids. V was trimmed by 8 bases and J by 2 bases, leaving 14 bases between them. The CDR3, as DNA: TGTGCCAGCGCGAGGGGGGGGTCCACAGATACGCAGTATTTT. It is translated as CASARGGSTDTQYF.

V is TRBV18 and J is TRBJ2-4; 7 nucleotides match TRBD1. The CDR3 length is 16 residues. J was trimmed by 0 bases and V by 3 bases; bases with no gene match: 5. Germline CDR1 is KGHSH and CDR2 is LQKENI. The CDR3 bases are TGTGCCAGCTCACCGGGACAGTCACTAGCCAAAAACATTCAGTACTTC. Its protein is CASSPGQSLAKNIQYF.

This rearrangement joins TRBV7-9 to TRBJ2-7; D remains unclear. Trimming removed 1 base from V and 1 base from J, with 8 bases in between. The CDR3 contains 14 residues. Germline loops: CDR1 SEHNR, CDR2 FQNEAQ (reference sequence). CDR3 residues: CASSLEPQSYEQYF. DNA of the CDR3: TGTGCCAGCAGCTTAGAGCCTCAATCCTACGAGCAGTACTTC.

The V gene is TRBV27, the J gene TRBJ2-7; 8 bases agree with TRBD1. V was pared by 6 bases and J by 3 bases, with 4 bases of the junction left unmatched. This CDR3 spans 13 amino acids. Germline CDR1 is MNHEY and CDR2 is SMNVEV (reference sequence). CDR3 DNA: TGTGCCAGCAGGACAGGGGACCTCTACGAGCAGTACTTC. This encodes CASRTGDLYEQYF.